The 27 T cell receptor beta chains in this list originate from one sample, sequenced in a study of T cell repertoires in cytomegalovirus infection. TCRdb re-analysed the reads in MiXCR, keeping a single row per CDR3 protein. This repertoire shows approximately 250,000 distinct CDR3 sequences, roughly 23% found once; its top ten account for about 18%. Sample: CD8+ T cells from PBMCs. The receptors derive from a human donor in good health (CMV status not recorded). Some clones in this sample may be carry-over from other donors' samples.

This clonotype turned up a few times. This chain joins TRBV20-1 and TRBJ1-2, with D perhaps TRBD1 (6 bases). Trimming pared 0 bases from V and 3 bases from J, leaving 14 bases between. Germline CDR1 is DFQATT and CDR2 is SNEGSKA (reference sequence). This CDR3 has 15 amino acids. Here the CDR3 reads CSARDGGGSDYGYTF. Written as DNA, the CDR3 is TGCAGTGCTAGAGATGGGGGGGGCTCTGACTATGGCTACACCTTC.

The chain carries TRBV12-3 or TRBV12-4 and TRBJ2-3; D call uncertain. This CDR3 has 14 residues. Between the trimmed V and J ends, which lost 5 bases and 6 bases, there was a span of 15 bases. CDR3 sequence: CASSQTGIGDTQYF. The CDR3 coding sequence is TGTGCCAGCAGTCAGACTGGAATTGGGGATACGCAGTATTTT.

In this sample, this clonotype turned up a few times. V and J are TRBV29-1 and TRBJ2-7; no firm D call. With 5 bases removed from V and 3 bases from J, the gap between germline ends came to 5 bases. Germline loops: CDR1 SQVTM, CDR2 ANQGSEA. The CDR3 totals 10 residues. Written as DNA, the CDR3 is TGCAGCGTTTTTGACTACGAGCAGTACTTC. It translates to CSVFDYEQYF.

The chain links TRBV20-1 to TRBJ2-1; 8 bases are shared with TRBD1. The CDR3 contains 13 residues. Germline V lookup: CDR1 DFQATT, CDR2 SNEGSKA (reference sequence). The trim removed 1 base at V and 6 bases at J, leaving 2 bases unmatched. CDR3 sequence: CSARGQGANEQFF. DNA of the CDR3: TGCAGTGCTAGAGGGCAGGGGGCCAATGAGCAGTTCTTC.

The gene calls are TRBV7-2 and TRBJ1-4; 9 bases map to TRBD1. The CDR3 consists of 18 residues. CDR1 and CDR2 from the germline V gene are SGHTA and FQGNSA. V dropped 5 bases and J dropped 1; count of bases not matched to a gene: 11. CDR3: CASSTGQGRVGTNEKLFF. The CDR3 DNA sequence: TGTGCCAGCAGCACCGGACAGGGGCGGGTCGGAACTAATGAAAAACTGTTTTTT.

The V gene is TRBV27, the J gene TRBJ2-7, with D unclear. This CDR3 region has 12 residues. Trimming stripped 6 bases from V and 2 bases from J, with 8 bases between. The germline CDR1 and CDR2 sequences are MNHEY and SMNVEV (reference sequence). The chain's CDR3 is CASRTGPYEQYF. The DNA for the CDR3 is TGTGCCAGCAGAACGGGTCCCTACGAGCAGTACTTC.

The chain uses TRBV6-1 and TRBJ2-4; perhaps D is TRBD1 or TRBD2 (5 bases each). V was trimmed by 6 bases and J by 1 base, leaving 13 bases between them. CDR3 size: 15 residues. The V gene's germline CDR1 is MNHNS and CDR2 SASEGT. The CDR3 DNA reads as TGTGCCAGCAGCGAGGGGATGAATGCCAAAAACATTCAGTACTTC. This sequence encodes CASSEGMNAKNIQYF.

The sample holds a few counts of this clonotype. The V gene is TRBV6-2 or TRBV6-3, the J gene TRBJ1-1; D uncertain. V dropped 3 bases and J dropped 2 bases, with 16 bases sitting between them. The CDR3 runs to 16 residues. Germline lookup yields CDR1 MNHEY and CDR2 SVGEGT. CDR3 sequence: CASSYWSLDDNTEAFF. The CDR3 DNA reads TGTGCCAGCAGTTATTGGTCCCTAGACGACAACACTGAAGCTTTCTTT.

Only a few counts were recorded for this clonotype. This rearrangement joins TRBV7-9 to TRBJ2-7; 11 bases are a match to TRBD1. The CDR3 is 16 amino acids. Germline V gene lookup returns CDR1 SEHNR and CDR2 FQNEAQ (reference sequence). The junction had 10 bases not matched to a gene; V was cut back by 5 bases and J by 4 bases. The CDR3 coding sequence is TGTGCCAGCAGCCCCCAGCGGGGGACAGGGGGATACGAGCAGTACTTC. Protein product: CASSPQRGTGGYEQYF.

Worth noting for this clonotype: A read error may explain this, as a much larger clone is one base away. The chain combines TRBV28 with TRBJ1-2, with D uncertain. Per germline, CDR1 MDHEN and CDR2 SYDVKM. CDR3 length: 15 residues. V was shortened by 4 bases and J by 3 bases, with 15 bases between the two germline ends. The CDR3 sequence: CASSSSLEDYYGYTF. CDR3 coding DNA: TGTGCCAGCAGTTCCTCCCTGGAGGATTACTATGGCTACACCTTC.

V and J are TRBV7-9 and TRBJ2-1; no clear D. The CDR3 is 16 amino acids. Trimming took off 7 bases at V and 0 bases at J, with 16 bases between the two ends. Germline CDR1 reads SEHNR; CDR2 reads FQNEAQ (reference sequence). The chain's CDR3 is CASIPTSRSSYNEQFF. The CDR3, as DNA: TGTGCCAGCATCCCGACGTCCAGGAGCTCCTACAATGAGCAGTTCTTC.

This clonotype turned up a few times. In DNA, the CDR3 is TGTGCCAGCAGTTACTCGGCAGGGGACGGGGAAGCTTTCTTT. This codes for CASSYSAGDGEAFF. The rearrangement joins TRBV6-2 or TRBV6-3 to TRBJ1-1, with TRBD1 as a possible D gene (6 bases). V shed 0 bases and J shed 8 bases, with 13 bases lying between them. Germline values: CDR1 MNHEY, CDR2 SVGEGT. The CDR3 length is 14 residues.

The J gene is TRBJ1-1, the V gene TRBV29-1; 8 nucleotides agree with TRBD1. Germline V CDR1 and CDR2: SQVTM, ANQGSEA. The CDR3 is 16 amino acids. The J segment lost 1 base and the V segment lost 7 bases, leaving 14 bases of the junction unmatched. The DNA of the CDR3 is TGCAGCGCCACGCCCCTGTGGACAGGGCAGAACACTGAAGCTTTCTTT. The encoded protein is CSATPLWTGQNTEAFF.

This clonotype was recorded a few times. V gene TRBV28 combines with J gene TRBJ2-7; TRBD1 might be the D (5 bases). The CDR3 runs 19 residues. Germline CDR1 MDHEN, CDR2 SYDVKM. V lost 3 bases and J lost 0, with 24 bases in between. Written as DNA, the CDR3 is TGTGCCAGCAGTTTTGGTGTGGGGCCCGACCGAATTCTCTCCTACGAGCAGTACTTC. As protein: CASSFGVGPDRILSYEQYF. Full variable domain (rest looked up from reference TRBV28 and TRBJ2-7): DVKVTQSSRYLVKRTGEKVFLECVQDMDHENMFWYRQDPGLGLRLIYFSYDVKMKEKGDIPEGYSVSREKKERFSLILESASTNQTSMYLCASSFGVGPDRILSYEQYFGPGTRLTVT.

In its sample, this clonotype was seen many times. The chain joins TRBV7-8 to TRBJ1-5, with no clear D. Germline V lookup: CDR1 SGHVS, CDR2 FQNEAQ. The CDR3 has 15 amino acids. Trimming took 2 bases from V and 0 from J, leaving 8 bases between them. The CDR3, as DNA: TGTGCCAGCAGCTTACTCTCAGTTAGCAATCAGCCCCAGCATTTT. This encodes CASSLLSVSNQPQHF.

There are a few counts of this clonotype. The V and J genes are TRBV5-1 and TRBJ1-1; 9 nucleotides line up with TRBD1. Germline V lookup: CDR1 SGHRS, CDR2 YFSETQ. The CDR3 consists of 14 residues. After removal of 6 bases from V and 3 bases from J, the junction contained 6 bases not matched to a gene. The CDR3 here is CASNAGQGYTEAFF. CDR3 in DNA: TGCGCCAGCAATGCGGGACAGGGATACACTGAAGCTTTCTTT.

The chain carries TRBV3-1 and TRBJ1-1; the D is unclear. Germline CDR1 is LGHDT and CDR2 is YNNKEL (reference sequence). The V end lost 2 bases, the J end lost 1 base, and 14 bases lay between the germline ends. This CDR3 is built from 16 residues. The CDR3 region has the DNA TGTGCCAGCAGCCAACGGCCGAGTCGTCGGAACACTGAAGCTTTCTTT. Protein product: CASSQRPSRRNTEAFF.

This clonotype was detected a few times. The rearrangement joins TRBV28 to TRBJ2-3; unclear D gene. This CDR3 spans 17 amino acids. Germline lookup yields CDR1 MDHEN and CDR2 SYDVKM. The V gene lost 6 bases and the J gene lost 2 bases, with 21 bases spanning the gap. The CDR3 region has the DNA TGTGCCAGCAGCCTCATCCCGGCACGGCTGTACACAGATACGCAGTATTTT. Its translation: CASSLIPARLYTDTQYF.

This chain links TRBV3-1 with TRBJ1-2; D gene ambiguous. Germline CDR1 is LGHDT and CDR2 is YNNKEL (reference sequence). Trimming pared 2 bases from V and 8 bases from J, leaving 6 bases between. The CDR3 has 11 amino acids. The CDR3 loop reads CASSQFEGYTF. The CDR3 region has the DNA TGTGCCAGCAGCCAATTCGAAGGCTACACCTTC.

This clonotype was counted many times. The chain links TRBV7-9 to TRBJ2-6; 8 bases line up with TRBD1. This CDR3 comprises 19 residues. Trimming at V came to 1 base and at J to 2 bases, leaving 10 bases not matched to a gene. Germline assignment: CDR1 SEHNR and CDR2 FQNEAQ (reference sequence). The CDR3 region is CASSLDTGQGLAGANVLTF. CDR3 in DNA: TGTGCCAGCAGCTTAGATACAGGACAGGGACTGGCTGGGGCCAACGTCCTGACTTTC.

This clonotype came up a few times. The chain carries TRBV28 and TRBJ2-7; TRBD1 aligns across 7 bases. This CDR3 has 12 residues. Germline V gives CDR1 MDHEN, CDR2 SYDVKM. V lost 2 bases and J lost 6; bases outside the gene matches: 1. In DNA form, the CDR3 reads TGTGCCAGCAGTTTAACAGGGGTCGAGCAGTACTTC. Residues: CASSLTGVEQYF.

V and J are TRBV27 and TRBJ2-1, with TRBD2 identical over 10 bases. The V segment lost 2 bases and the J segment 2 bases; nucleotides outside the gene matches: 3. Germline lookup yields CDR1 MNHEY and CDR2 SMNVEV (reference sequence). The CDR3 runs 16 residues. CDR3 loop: CASSLTTSGAYNEQFF. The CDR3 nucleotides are TGTGCCAGCAGTTTAACAACTAGCGGGGCCTACAATGAGCAGTTCTTC.

The CDR3 reads CASSLTGGVEGYEQFF. DNA for the CDR3: TGTGCCAGCAGCCTAACCGGGGGCGTGGAGGGGTATGAGCAGTTCTTC. The chain is built from TRBV14 and TRBJ2-1, with D perhaps being TRBD1 or TRBD2 (6 bases each). V lost 4 bases, J lost 8 bases, and 21 bases lay in between. Germline CDR1 reads SGHDN; CDR2 reads FVKESK. The CDR3 has 16 amino acids.

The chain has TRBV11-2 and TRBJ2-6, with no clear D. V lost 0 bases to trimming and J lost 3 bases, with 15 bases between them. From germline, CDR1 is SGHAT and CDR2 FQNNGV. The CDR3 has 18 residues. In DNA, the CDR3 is TGTGCCAGCAGCTTAGATTCAGGCGTGGGGTTTGGGGCCAACGTCCTGACTTTC. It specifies CASSLDSGVGFGANVLTF. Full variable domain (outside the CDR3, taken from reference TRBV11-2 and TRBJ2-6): EAGVAQSPRYKIIEKRQSVAFWCNPISGHATLYWYQQILGQGPKLLIQFQNNGVVDDSQLPKDRFSAERLKGVDSTLKIQPAKLEDSAVYLCASSLDSGVGFGANVLTFGAGSRLTVL.

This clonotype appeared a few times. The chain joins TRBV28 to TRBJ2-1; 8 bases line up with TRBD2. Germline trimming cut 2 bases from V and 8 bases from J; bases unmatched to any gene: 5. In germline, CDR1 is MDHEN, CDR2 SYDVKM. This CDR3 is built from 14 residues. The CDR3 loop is CASSLGRGGYEQFF. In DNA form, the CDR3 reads TGTGCCAGCAGTTTAGGACGGGGGGGCTATGAGCAGTTCTTC.

The CDR3 loop reads CASSSNSGGPDYNEQFF. Here the CDR3 DNA reads TGTGCCAGCAGCTCAAATAGCGGGGGGCCTGACTACAATGAGCAGTTCTTC. J is TRBJ2-1 and V is TRBV11-1, with TRBD2 identical over 10 bases. The CDR3 runs 17 residues. V lost 4 bases and J lost 3; bases outside the gene matches: 9. The germline V gene encodes CDR1 SGHAT and CDR2 FQDESV (reference sequence).

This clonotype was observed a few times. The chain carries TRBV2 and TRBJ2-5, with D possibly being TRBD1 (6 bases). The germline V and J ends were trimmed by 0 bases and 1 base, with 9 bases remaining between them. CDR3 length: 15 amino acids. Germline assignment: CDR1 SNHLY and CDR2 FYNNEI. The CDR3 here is CASSEADRFQETQYF. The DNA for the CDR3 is TGTGCCAGCAGTGAAGCTGACAGGTTCCAAGAGACCCAGTACTTC.